This record concerns one T cell receptor (beta chain) sequence. Its antigen is still unknown. This entry comes from a study of T cell responses to AZD1222 COVID-19 vaccine. Study-wide results and caveats: Receipt of two AZD1222 doses was followed by a rise in Spike-specific TCR breadth and depth. Among the donors, most were white British and more were female, and clonal diversity was possibly underestimated. In all cases, repertoires were sampled only after the peak T cell response.

Generated by immunoSEQ multiplex PCR, the TCRdb table keeps only in-frame clones and is missing some. The sample contains nearly 110,000 clones, approximately 92% of which appear only once. Trimming stripped 2 bases from V and 3 bases from J, with 8 bases between. This CDR3 has 13 amino acids. The chain links TRBV12-3 or TRBV12-4 to TRBJ2-7; a possible D gene is TRBD1 (6 bases). The source is an adult who received the AZD1222 COVID-19 vaccine. The sequencing used peripheral blood, collected 28 days after the second AZD1222 dose. CDR3 nucleotide sequence: TGTGCCAGCAGTTTAACAGGGAACTACGAGCAGTACTTC. The encoded protein is CASSLTGNYEQYF.